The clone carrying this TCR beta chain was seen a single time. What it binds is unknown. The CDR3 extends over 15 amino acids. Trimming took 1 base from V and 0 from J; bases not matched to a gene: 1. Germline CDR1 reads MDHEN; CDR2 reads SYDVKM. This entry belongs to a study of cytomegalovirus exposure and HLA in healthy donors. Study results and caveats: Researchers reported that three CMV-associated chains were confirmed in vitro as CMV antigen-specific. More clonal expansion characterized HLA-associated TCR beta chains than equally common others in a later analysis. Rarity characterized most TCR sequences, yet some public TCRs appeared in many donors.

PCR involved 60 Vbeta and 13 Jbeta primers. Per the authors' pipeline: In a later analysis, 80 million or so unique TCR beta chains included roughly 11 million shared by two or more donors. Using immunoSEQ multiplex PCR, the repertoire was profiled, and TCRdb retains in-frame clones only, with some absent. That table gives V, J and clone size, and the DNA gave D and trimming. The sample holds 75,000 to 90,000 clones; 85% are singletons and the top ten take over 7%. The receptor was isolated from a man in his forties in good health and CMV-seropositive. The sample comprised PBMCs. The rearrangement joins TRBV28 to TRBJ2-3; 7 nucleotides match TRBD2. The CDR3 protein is CASSLSGLSTDTQYF. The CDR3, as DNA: TGTGCCAGCAGTTTATCGGGACTAAGCACAGATACGCAGTATTTT.